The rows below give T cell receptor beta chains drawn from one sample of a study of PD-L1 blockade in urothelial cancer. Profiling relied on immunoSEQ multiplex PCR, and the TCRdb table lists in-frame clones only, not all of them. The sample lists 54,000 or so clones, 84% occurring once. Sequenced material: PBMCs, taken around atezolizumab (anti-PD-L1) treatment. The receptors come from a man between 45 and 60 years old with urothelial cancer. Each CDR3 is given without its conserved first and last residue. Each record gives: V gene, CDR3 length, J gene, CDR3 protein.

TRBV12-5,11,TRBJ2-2,ASGLSGYGELF
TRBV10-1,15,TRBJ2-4,ASSESRQGIAKNIQY
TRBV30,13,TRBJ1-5,AWSVRGSGNQPQH
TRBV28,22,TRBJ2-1,ASERLPPGLAEKYYPGSYNEQF
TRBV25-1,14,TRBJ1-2,ASLGERTNTNYGYT
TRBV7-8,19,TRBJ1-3,ASSLAGTGGLFPHSGNTIY
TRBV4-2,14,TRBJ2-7,ASSQVIRGRSYEQY
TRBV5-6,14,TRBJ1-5,ASSLNRGQGNQPQH
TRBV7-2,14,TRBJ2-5,ASSLGSQSREETQY
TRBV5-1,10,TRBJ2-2,ASSWRSGELF
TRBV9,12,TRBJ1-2,ASSVVPGVYGYT
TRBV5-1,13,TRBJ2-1,ASSATGGTSNEQF
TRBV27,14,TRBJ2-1,ASSFPYPGGYNEQF
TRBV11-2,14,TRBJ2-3,ASSLGSGRGTDTQY
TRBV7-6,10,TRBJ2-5,ASSLLQETQY
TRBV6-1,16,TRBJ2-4,ASSEFPHGGTAKNIQY
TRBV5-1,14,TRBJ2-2,ASSFRTDMNTGELF
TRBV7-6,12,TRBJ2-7,ASSLEKGSYEQY
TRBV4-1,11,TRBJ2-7,ASRQQGSHEQY
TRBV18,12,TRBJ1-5,ASSQGTNNQPQH
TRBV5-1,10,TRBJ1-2,ASSTGADGYT
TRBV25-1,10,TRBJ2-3,ASSEPADTQY
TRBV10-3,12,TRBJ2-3,AIRKDRNTDTQY
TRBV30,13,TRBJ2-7,AWSVRHRGGYEQY
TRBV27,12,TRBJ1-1,ASSRGFMNTEAF
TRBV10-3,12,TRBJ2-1,AISSPGTSTEQF
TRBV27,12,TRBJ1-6,ASSFVSFNSPLH
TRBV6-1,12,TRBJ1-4,ASSVPGTNEKLF
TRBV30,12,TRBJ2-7,AWGPGLRGNEQY
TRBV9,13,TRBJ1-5,ASSVGGHSNQPQH
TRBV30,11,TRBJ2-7,AWTGTGVYEQY
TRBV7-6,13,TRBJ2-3,ASRPGAQATDTQY
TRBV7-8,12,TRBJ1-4,ASSFRQGNEKLF
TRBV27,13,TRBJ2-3,ASSATGKRTDTQY
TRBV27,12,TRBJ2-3,ASTPRPYTDTQY
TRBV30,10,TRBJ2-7,AWSATGYEQY
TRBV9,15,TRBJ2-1,ASTGSTASGGAHEQF
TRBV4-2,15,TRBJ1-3,ASSQDFGLGSGNTIY
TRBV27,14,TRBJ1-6,ASSFDRGILNSPLH
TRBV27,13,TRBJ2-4,ASSPLGGVSNIQY
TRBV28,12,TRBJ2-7,ASSFAIVVGEQY
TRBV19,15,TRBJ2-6,ASSVTVTYSGANVLT
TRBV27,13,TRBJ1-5,ASSLSAGSMWPQH
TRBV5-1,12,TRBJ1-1,ASTMTGGITEAF
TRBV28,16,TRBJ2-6,ASSLPVGGSSGANVLT
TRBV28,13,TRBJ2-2,ATDGRLASTGELF
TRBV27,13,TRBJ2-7,ASSPRGDRNNEQY
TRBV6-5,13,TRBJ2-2,ASSHSGVNTGELF
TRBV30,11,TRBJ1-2,AWSVLQNYGYT
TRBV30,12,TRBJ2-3,AWGTRGRTDTQY
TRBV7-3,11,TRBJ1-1,ASLLHPNTEAF
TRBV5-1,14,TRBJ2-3,ASSLRLAGTTDTQY
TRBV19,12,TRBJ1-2,ASSIAGRNYGYT
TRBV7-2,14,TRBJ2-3,ASSSRLAAITDTQY